Listed below are T cell receptor beta chains from one sample, sequenced in a study of cytomegalovirus exposure and HLA in healthy donors. Sequencing was performed with immunoSEQ multiplex PCR; in TCRdb, only in-frame clones are kept and a portion is missing. In the table there are about 200,000 clones, 75% to 80% of which are singletons. The sequenced sample consisted of PBMCs. The receptors originated from a male donor in good health and CMV-seronegative. Both conserved end residues are trimmed from each CDR3. A D gene is named only where the DNA matches it firmly.

V gene	D gene	CDR3 protein
TRBV7-9	NA	ASRKDSSYNSPLH
TRBV28	NA	ASSLEPGPQH
TRBV28	TRBD1	ASSSGQGAISSPLH
TRBV18	TRBD1	ASSPGQGSNYGYT
TRBV10-3	TRBD2	AIRAGERYNEQF
TRBV7-2	TRBD1	ASSPRTGGEQF
TRBV27	TRBD2	ASSSVRGADTQY
TRBV4-1	TRBD1	ASSSLSTGVSNQPQH
TRBV7-7	TRBD1	ASSPRQGRMRNEQF
TRBV20-1	NA	SASLSYGYT
TRBV9	NA	ASSPTANTEAF
TRBV28	NA	AGGAGRSSYGYT
TRBV9	NA	ASSQGGESGRINYGYT
TRBV18	TRBD1	ASSPLDRDTEAF